Listed below are T cell receptor beta chains from one sample, sequenced in a study of blood T cell repertoires in COVID-19. Clones were sequenced by immunoSEQ multiplex PCR, and TCRdb holds only the in-frame ones, with some missing. Among about 33,000 clones, roughly 85% were seen once, and the ten largest hold roughly 7%. The material sequenced was peripheral blood. The receptors were sampled from a human donor in a cohort sampled during active COVID-19. Both conserved end residues are part of each CDR3. The order of the fields is J gene, V gene, clone size, D gene, CDR3 protein, CDR3 DNA. D genes are given only for firm matches. A row's size may be missing; if present it is once, few, many or a size class.

j_call: TRBJ2-7
v_call: TRBV7-8
clone_size: NA
d_call: NA
cdr3_aa: CASSLQRISSYEQYF
cdr3_nt: TGTGCCAGCAGCTTACAGCGGATCTCCTCCTACGAGCAGTACTTC

j_call: TRBJ2-7
v_call: TRBV2
clone_size: NA
d_call: TRBD2
cdr3_aa: CASRPGTSGRLDEQYF
cdr3_nt: TGTGCCAGCAGGCCCGGGACTAGCGGGAGACTTGACGAGCAGTACTTC

j_call: TRBJ2-1
v_call: TRBV5-1
clone_size: NA
d_call: NA
cdr3_aa: CASSLAITGYNEQFF
cdr3_nt: TGCGCCAGCAGCTTGGCTATTACAGGCTACAATGAGCAGTTCTTC

j_call: TRBJ1-2
v_call: TRBV5-4
clone_size: NA
d_call: NA
cdr3_aa: CASRSSPGDGYTF
cdr3_nt: TGTGCCAGCCGTAGCTCTCCGGGGGATGGCTACACCTTC

j_call: TRBJ2-6
v_call: TRBV4-1
clone_size: NA
d_call: NA
cdr3_aa: CASSRTLQGNSGANVLTF
cdr3_nt: TGCGCCAGCAGCCGTACGCTACAGGGAAACTCTGGGGCCAACGTCCTGACTTTC

j_call: TRBJ2-3
v_call: TRBV30
clone_size: NA
d_call: TRBD2
cdr3_aa: CAWSSPGLAGGLDTQYF
cdr3_nt: TGTGCCTGGAGTTCTCCGGGACTAGCGGGAGGGCTGGATACGCAGTATTTT

j_call: TRBJ2-3
v_call: TRBV18
clone_size: once
d_call: NA
cdr3_aa: CASSPPRAGHTDTQYF
cdr3_nt: TGTGCCAGCTCACCACCTAGAGCGGGACACACAGATACGCAGTATTTT

j_call: TRBJ2-2
v_call: TRBV5-1
clone_size: NA
d_call: NA
cdr3_aa: CASSLLQFQFAGELFF
cdr3_nt: TGCGCCAGCAGCTTGTTACAATTCCAGTTCGCCGGGGAGCTGTTTTTT

j_call: TRBJ2-2
v_call: TRBV14
clone_size: NA
d_call: TRBD1
cdr3_aa: CASSRQGRSGELFF
cdr3_nt: TGTGCCAGCAGTAGACAGGGGAGGTCCGGGGAGCTGTTTTTT

j_call: TRBJ2-3
v_call: TRBV29-1
clone_size: NA
d_call: NA
cdr3_aa: CSVEAEARSTDTQYF
cdr3_nt: TGCAGCGTTGAAGCGGAGGCCAGGAGCACAGATACGCAGTATTTT

j_call: TRBJ1-6
v_call: TRBV7-9
clone_size: NA
d_call: TRBD1
cdr3_aa: CASSLTGLLVPLHF
cdr3_nt: TGTGCCAGCAGCTTGACAGGGCTCTTGGTCCCCCTCCACTTT

j_call: TRBJ2-1
v_call: TRBV4-1
clone_size: NA
d_call: TRBD2
cdr3_aa: CASSQGPSGERNEQFF
cdr3_nt: TGCGCCAGCAGCCAAGGCCCTAGCGGGGAGAGGAATGAGCAGTTCTTC

j_call: TRBJ2-1
v_call: TRBV7-9
clone_size: NA
d_call: NA
cdr3_aa: CASSLIATGYNEQFF
cdr3_nt: TGTGCCAGCAGCTTAATTGCCACGGGGTACAATGAGCAGTTCTTC

j_call: TRBJ1-4
v_call: TRBV30
clone_size: NA
d_call: TRBD1
cdr3_aa: CAWSVGTGSNEKLFF
cdr3_nt: TGTGCCTGGAGTGTCGGGACAGGGAGTAATGAAAAACTGTTTTTT

j_call: TRBJ1-1
v_call: TRBV5-1
clone_size: NA
d_call: TRBD1
cdr3_aa: CASSIGQGDTEAFF
cdr3_nt: TGCGCCAGCAGCATAGGACAGGGGGACACTGAAGCTTTCTTT

j_call: TRBJ1-1
v_call: TRBV6-6
clone_size: NA
d_call: NA
cdr3_aa: CASSYSFRGRTEAFF
cdr3_nt: TGTGCCAGCAGTTACTCGTTCAGGGGAAGGACTGAAGCTTTCTTT

j_call: TRBJ2-7
v_call: TRBV28
clone_size: NA
d_call: NA
cdr3_aa: CASSPPSTGWFGEQYF
cdr3_nt: TGTGCCAGCAGTCCTCCTTCTACAGGGTGGTTTGGCGAGCAGTACTTC

j_call: TRBJ2-7
v_call: TRBV6-5
clone_size: NA
d_call: TRBD1
cdr3_aa: CASSYGQGQGEQYF
cdr3_nt: TGTGCCAGCAGTTACGGACAGGGGCAAGGAGAGCAGTACTTC

j_call: TRBJ2-3
v_call: TRBV5-5
clone_size: NA
d_call: NA
cdr3_aa: CANPDGGSTDTQYF
cdr3_nt: TGTGCCAACCCCGACGGCGGAAGCACAGATACGCAGTATTTT

j_call: TRBJ2-7
v_call: TRBV2
clone_size: NA
d_call: TRBD1
cdr3_aa: CASSERGQDEQYF
cdr3_nt: TGTGCCAGCAGTGAAAGGGGGCAGGACGAGCAGTACTTC

j_call: TRBJ2-1
v_call: TRBV9
clone_size: NA
d_call: TRBD2
cdr3_aa: CASSWTSGSYNEQFF
cdr3_nt: TGTGCCAGCAGCTGGACTAGCGGGAGTTACAATGAGCAGTTCTTC

j_call: TRBJ2-1
v_call: TRBV13
clone_size: NA
d_call: TRBD1
cdr3_aa: CASSFYRGSYNEQFF
cdr3_nt: TGTGCCAGCAGCTTTTACAGGGGATCCTACAATGAGCAGTTCTTC

j_call: TRBJ1-5
v_call: TRBV27
clone_size: NA
d_call: NA
cdr3_aa: CASSLGGSGQPQHF
cdr3_nt: TGTGCCAGCAGTTTAGGGGGCTCCGGGCAGCCCCAGCATTTT

j_call: TRBJ2-3
v_call: TRBV6-5
clone_size: NA
d_call: TRBD2
cdr3_aa: CATELAGGTDTQYF
cdr3_nt: TGTGCCACCGAACTAGCGGGGGGCACAGATACGCAGTATTTT

j_call: TRBJ1-4
v_call: TRBV18
clone_size: NA
d_call: NA
cdr3_aa: CASSPTGKDEKLFF
cdr3_nt: TGTGCCAGCTCACCAACAGGGAAGGATGAAAAACTGTTTTTT

j_call: TRBJ2-7
v_call: TRBV28
clone_size: NA
d_call: NA
cdr3_aa: CASSLYSGWGEQYF
cdr3_nt: TGTGCCAGCAGTTTATACAGCGGGTGGGGCGAGCAGTACTTC

j_call: TRBJ2-2
v_call: TRBV7-6
clone_size: once
d_call: NA
cdr3_aa: CASSLGLGNTGELFF
cdr3_nt: TGTGCCAGCAGCTTAGGGCTAGGGAACACCGGGGAGCTGTTTTTT

j_call: TRBJ1-4
v_call: TRBV28
clone_size: NA
d_call: TRBD1
cdr3_aa: CASSLGQGARNEKLFF
cdr3_nt: TGTGCCAGCAGTCTGGGACAGGGGGCGAGAAATGAAAAACTGTTTTTT

j_call: TRBJ1-5
v_call: TRBV5-1
clone_size: NA
d_call: NA
cdr3_aa: CASSLDYAKNQPQHF
cdr3_nt: TGCGCCAGCAGCTTGGACTATGCGAAGAATCAGCCCCAGCATTTT

j_call: TRBJ1-2
v_call: TRBV30
clone_size: NA
d_call: NA
cdr3_aa: CAWRPPGGWGYTF
cdr3_nt: TGTGCCTGGAGACCCCCGGGTGGGTGGGGCTACACCTTC

j_call: TRBJ1-4
v_call: TRBV6-5
clone_size: NA
d_call: NA
cdr3_aa: CASSYWTDPTNEKLFF
cdr3_nt: TGTGCCAGCAGTTACTGGACAGACCCAACTAATGAAAAACTGTTTTTT

j_call: TRBJ2-2
v_call: TRBV7-6
clone_size: few
d_call: TRBD1
cdr3_aa: CASSLFSGTGNTGELFF
cdr3_nt: TGTGCCAGCAGCTTATTCTCTGGGACAGGCAACACCGGGGAGCTGTTTTTT

j_call: TRBJ1-6
v_call: TRBV12-5
clone_size: NA
d_call: TRBD1
cdr3_aa: CASGGQGGNHSPLHF
cdr3_nt: TGTGCTAGTGGGGGGCAGGGGGGAAATCATTCACCCCTCCACTTT

j_call: TRBJ2-1
v_call: TRBV2
clone_size: NA
d_call: TRBD2
cdr3_aa: CASSESSGRAFRIHEQFF
cdr3_nt: TGTGCCAGCAGTGAATCTAGCGGGAGGGCCTTCCGAATCCATGAGCAGTTCTTC

j_call: TRBJ2-3
v_call: TRBV7-8
clone_size: NA
d_call: TRBD2
cdr3_aa: CASSFPSGAQDTQYF
cdr3_nt: TGTGCCAGCAGCTTCCCTAGCGGGGCTCAAGATACGCAGTATTTT

j_call: TRBJ2-4
v_call: TRBV7-3
clone_size: NA
d_call: TRBD2
cdr3_aa: CASSLGREGIQYF
cdr3_nt: TGTGCCAGCAGCTTAGGCCGGGAGGGCATTCAGTACTTC

j_call: TRBJ1-1
v_call: TRBV10-3
clone_size: NA
d_call: NA
cdr3_aa: CAISRTALNTEAFF
cdr3_nt: TGTGCCATCAGTAGGACTGCCCTGAACACTGAAGCTTTCTTT

j_call: TRBJ2-5
v_call: TRBV29-1
clone_size: NA
d_call: NA
cdr3_aa: CSAPGPEGFQETQYF
cdr3_nt: TGCAGCGCCCCGGGCCCTGAGGGATTCCAAGAGACCCAGTACTTC

j_call: TRBJ2-7
v_call: TRBV5-6
clone_size: NA
d_call: TRBD1
cdr3_aa: CASSPSPGQGLYEQYF
cdr3_nt: TGTGCCAGCAGCCCGAGCCCGGGACAGGGTCTCTACGAGCAGTACTTC

j_call: TRBJ1-1
v_call: TRBV6-5
clone_size: NA
d_call: NA
cdr3_aa: CASKLRGDTEAFF
cdr3_nt: TGTGCCAGCAAGCTAAGGGGTGACACTGAAGCTTTCTTT

j_call: TRBJ1-2
v_call: TRBV18
clone_size: NA
d_call: NA
cdr3_aa: CASSPTREGYGYTF
cdr3_nt: TGTGCCAGCTCACCAACCAGGGAGGGCTATGGCTACACCTTC

j_call: TRBJ2-1
v_call: TRBV11-1
clone_size: NA
d_call: NA
cdr3_aa: CASSPQRVYNEQFF
cdr3_nt: TGTGCCAGCAGCCCGCAGCGGGTATACAATGAGCAGTTCTTC

j_call: TRBJ1-5
v_call: TRBV28
clone_size: NA
d_call: NA
cdr3_aa: CASAILREAMEPQHF
cdr3_nt: TGTGCCAGCGCCATCCTTCGAGAAGCTATGGAGCCCCAGCATTTT

j_call: TRBJ1-1
v_call: TRBV28
clone_size: NA
d_call: NA
cdr3_aa: CASRAPQNTEAFF
cdr3_nt: TGTGCCAGCAGAGCCCCGCAGAACACTGAAGCTTTCTTT

j_call: TRBJ1-2
v_call: TRBV12-3/TRBV12-4
clone_size: NA
d_call: NA
cdr3_aa: CASSFAIPNGYTF
cdr3_nt: TGTGCCAGCAGTTTTGCTATCCCAAATGGCTACACCTTC

j_call: TRBJ2-5
v_call: TRBV4-2
clone_size: NA
d_call: NA
cdr3_aa: CASSRNGFRGGAEQETQYF
cdr3_nt: TGTGCCAGCAGCCGTAATGGGTTTAGAGGAGGTGCGGAACAAGAGACCCAGTACTTC